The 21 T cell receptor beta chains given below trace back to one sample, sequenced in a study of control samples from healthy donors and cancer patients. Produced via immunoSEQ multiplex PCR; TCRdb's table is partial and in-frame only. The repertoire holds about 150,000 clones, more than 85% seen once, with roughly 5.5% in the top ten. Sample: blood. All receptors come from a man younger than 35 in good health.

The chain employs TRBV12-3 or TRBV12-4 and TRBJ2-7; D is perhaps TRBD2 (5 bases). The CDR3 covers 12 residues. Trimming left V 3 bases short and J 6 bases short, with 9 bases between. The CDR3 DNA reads TGTGCCAGCAGTTTTGGCGGGTTCGAGCAGTACTTC. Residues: CASSFGGFEQYF.

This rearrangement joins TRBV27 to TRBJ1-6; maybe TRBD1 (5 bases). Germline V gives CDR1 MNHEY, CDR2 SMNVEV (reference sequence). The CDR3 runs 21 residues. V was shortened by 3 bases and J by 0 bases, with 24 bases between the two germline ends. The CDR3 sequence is CASSLASGVSSGGSYNSPLHF. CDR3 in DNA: TGTGCCAGCAGTTTGGCCTCGGGGGTTAGCTCCGGCGGCTCCTATAATTCACCCCTCCACTTT.

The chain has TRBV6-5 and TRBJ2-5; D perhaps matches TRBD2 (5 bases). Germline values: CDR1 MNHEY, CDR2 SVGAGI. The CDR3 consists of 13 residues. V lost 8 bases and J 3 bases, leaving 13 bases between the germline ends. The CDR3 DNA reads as TGTGCCAGCGCCGGGGTCCGGAAAGAGACCCAGTACTTC. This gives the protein CASAGVRKETQYF.

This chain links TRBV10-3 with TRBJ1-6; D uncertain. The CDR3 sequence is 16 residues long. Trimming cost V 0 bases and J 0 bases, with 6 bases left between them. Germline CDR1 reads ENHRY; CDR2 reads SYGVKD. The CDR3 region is CAISESGSSYNSPLHF. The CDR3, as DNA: TGTGCCATCAGTGAGTCGGGGAGCTCCTATAATTCACCCCTCCACTTT.

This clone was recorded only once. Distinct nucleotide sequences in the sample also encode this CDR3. CDR3 coding DNA: TGTGCCAGCAGCTTAAGCTCCTACGAGCAGTACTTC. This sequence encodes CASSLSSYEQYF. The chain employs TRBV7-9 and TRBJ2-7; D is unresolved. The germline gives CDR1 SEHNR, CDR2 FQNEAQ (reference sequence). The CDR3 contains 12 residues. Trimming cost V 2 bases and J 0 bases, with 2 bases left between them.

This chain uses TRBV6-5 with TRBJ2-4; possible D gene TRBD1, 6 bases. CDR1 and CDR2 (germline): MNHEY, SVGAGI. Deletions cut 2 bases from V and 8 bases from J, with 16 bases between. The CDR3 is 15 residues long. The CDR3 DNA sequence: TGTGCCAGCAGTTACCGAGCCACAGGGAAGGACATTCAGTACTTC. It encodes CASSYRATGKDIQYF.

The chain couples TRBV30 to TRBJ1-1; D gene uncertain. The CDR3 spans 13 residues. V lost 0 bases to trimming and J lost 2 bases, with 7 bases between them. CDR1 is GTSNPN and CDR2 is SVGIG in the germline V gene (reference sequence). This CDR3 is CAWSVQVNTEAFF. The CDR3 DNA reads TGTGCCTGGAGTGTACAAGTAAACACTGAAGCTTTCTTT.

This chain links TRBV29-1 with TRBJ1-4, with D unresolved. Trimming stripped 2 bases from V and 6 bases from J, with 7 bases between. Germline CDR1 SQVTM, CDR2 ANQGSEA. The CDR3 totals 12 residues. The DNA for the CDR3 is TGCAGCGTTGAAACTAGGGATGAAAAACTGTTTTTT. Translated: CSVETRDEKLFF.

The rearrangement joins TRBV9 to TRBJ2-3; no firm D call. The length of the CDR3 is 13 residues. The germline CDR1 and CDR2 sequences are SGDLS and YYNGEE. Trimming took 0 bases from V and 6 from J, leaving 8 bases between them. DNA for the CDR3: TGTGCCAGCAGCGTAGCTCCCAGGGATACGCAGTATTTT. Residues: CASSVAPRDTQYF.

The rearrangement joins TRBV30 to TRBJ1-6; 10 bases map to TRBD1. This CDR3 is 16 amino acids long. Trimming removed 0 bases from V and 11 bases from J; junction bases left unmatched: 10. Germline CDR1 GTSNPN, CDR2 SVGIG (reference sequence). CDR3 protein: CAWSVGPGQGKTPLHF. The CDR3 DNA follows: TGTGCCTGGAGTGTAGGCCCGGGACAGGGGAAGACACCCCTCCACTTT.

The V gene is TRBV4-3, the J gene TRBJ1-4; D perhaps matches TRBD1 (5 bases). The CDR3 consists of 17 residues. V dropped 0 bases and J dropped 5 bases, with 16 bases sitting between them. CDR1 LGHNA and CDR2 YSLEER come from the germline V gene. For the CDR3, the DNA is TGCGCCAGCAGCCAAGATTGGGGGTTCGGGGCGAATGAAAAACTGTTTTTT. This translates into CASSQDWGFGANEKLFF.

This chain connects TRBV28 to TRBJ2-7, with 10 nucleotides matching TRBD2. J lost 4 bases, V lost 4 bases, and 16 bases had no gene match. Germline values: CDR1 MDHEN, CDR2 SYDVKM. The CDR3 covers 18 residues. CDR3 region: CASSYSWGAGGPGYEQYF. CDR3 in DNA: TGTGCCAGCAGTTACTCCTGGGGAGCGGGAGGGCCAGGTTACGAGCAGTACTTC.

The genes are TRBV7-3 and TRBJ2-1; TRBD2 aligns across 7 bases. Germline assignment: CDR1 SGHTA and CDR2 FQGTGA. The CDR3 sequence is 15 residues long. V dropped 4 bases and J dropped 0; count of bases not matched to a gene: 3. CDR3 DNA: TGTGCCAGCAGCTCAGCGGGATACTCCTACAATGAGCAGTTCTTC. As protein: CASSSAGYSYNEQFF. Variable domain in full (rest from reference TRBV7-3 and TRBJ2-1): GAGVSQTPSNKVTEKGKYVELRCDPISGHTALYWYRQSLGQGPEFLIYFQGTGAADDSGLPNDRFFAVRPEGSVSTLKIQRTERGDSAVYLCASSSAGYSYNEQFFGPGTRLTVL.

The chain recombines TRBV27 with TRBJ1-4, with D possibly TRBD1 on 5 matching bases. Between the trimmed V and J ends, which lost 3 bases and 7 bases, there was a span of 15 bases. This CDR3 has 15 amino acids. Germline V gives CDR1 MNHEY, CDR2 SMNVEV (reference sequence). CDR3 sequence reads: CASSLISGTGEKLFF. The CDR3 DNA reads TGTGCCAGCAGTTTGATTTCAGGGACGGGTGAAAAACTGTTTTTT.

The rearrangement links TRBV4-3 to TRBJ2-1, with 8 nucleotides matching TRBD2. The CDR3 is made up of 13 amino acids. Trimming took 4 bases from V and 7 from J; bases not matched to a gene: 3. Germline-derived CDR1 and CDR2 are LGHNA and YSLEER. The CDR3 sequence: CASSRSGGNEQFF. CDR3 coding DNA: TGCGCCAGCAGCCGGTCGGGGGGGAATGAGCAGTTCTTC.

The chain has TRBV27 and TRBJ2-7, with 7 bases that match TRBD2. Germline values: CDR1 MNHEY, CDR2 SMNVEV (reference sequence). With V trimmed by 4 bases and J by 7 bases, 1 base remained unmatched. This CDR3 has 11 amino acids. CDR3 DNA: TGTGCCAGCAGTTGGGGAGGGGAGCAGTACTTC. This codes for CASSWGGEQYF.

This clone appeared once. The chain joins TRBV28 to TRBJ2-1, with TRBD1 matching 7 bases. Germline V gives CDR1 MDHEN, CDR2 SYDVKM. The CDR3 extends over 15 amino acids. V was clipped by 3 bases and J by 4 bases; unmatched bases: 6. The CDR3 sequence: CASSFYRGPYNEQFF. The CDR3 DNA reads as TGTGCCAGCAGTTTTTACAGGGGTCCTTACAATGAGCAGTTCTTC.

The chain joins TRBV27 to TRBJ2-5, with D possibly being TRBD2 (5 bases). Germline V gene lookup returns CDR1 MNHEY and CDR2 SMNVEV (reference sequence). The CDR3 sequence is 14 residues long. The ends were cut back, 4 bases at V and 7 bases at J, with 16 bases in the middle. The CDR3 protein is CASSYGLGRGTQYF. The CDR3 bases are TGTGCCAGCAGTTATGGACTGGGCCGAGGGACCCAGTACTTC.

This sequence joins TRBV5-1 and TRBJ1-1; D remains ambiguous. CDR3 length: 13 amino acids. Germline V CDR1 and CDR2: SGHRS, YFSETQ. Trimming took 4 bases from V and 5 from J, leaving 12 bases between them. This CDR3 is CASSTIYNTEAFF. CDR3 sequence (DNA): TGCGCCAGCAGCACCATTTATAATACTGAAGCTTTCTTT.

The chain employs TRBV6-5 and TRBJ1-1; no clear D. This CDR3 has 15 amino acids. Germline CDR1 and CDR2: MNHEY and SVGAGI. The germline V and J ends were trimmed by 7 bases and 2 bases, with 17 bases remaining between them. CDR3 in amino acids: CASKHRPGLNTEAFF. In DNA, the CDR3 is TGTGCCAGCAAACATAGGCCGGGTTTAAACACTGAAGCTTTCTTT.

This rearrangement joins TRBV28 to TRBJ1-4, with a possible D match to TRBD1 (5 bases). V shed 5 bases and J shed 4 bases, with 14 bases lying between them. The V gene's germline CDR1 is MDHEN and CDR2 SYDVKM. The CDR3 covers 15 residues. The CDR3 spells CASSPGLTVNEKLFF. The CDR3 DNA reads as TGTGCCAGCAGTCCGGGACTGACAGTTAATGAAAAACTGTTTTTT.